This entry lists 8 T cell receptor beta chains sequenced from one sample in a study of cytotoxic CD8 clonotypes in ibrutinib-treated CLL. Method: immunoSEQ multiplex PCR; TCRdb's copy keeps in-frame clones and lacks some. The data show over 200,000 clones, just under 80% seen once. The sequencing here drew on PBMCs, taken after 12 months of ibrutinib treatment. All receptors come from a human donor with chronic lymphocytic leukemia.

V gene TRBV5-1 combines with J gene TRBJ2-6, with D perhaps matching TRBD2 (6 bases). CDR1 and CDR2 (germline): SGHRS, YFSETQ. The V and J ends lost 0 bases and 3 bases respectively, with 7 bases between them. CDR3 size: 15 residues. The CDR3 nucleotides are TGCGCCAGCAGCTTGGCCGGGGGTGGGGCCAACGTCCTGACTTTC. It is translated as CASSLAGGGANVLTF.

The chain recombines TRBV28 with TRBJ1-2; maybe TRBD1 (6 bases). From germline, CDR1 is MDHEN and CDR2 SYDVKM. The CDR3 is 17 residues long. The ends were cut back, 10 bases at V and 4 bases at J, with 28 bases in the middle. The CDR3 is CATMGSGGQMVSYGYTF. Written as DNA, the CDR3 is TGTGCCACCATGGGCTCGGGGGGGCAGATGGTTTCCTATGGCTACACCTTC.

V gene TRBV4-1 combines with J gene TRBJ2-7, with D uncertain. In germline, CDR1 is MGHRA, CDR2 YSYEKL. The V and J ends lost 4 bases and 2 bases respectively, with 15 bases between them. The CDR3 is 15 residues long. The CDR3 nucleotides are TGCGCCAGCAGCCTAAACCCGGGCCCGGCCTACGAGCAGTACTTC. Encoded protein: CASSLNPGPAYEQYF.

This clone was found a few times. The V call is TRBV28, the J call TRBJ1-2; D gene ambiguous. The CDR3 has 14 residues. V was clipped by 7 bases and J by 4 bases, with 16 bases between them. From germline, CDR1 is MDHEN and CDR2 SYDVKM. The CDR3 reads CASNPAAGFYGYTF. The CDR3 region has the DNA TGTGCCAGCAATCCCGCGGCCGGGTTCTATGGCTACACCTTC.

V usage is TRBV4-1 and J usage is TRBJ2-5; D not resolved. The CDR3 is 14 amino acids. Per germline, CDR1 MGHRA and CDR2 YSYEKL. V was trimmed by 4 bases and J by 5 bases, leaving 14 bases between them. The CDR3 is CASSPPLELETQYF. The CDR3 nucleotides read TGCGCCAGCAGCCCGCCACTCGAACTGGAGACCCAGTACTTC.

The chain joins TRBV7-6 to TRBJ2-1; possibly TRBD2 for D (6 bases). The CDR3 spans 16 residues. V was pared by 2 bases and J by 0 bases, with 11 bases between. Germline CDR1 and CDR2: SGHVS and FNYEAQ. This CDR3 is CASSLSGGASYNEQFF. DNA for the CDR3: TGTGCCAGCAGCTTAAGTGGCGGGGCCTCCTACAATGAGCAGTTCTTC.

The chain's CDR3 is CASSFKGYNEQFF. In DNA, the CDR3 is TGTGCCAGCAGCTTCAAGGGTTACAATGAGCAGTTCTTC. The chain couples TRBV13 to TRBJ2-1, with D uncertain. The CDR3 runs 13 residues. Germline V gives CDR1 PRHDT, CDR2 FYEKMQ (reference sequence). The V end lost 3 bases, the J end lost 4 bases, and 7 bases lay between the germline ends.

The CDR3 spells CASSPRDGEFYGYTF. The CDR3 region has the DNA TGTGCCAGCTCACCCCGGGACGGCGAGTTCTATGGCTACACCTTC. V usage is TRBV18 and J usage is TRBJ1-2; maybe TRBD1 (5 bases). Germline lookup yields CDR1 KGHSH and CDR2 LQKENI. The CDR3 contains 15 residues. Trimming removed 3 bases at V and 4 bases at J, with 15 bases between.